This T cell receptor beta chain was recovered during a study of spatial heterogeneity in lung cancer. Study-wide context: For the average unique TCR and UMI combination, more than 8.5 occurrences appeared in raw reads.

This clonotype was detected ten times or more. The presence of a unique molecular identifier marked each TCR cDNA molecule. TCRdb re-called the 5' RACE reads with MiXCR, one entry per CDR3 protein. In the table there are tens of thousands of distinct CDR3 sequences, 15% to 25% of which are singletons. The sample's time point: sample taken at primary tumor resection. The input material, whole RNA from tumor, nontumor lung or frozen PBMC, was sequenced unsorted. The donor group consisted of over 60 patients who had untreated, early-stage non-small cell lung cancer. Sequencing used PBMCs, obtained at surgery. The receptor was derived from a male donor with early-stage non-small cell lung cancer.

CDR3 loop: CASSLRTGELFF. The CDR3 nucleotides are TGTGCCAGCAGCCTCCGGACCGGGGAGCTGTTTTTT. The rearrangement links TRBV7-2 to TRBJ2-2, with no clear D. The CDR3 is 12 amino acids. Looked up from germline, CDR1 is SGHTA and CDR2 is FQGNSA. Trimming left V 5 bases short and J 5 bases short, with 6 bases between.